The entry below gives a single T cell receptor (beta chain) sequence along with its context. This clone has only a few counts. Its antigen is currently not known. No much larger clone is present one base from it, and per-base qualities are unavailable. The sample is drawn from a study of blood T cell repertoires in COVID-19 (TCRdb year 2020). In terms of the full investigation: Samples from collaborators originated in the United States, Italy and Spain and spanned both the acute and convalescent phases of COVID-19. A de-identified subject ID, COVID-19 status, age in years and sex were almost always included in the sample metadata. HLA class I and class II types, where available, came from metadata supplied by the sample provider rather than from assay-based typing. The dataset comprised deeply sampled blood TCRbeta repertoires from subjects exposed to, actively infected with, or recovered from COVID-19. The material from the prospective study consisted of cDNA or gDNA derived from T cells, B-cell-depleted T cells, or PBMCs. The repertoires were made available in a free public database intended to serve as a resource for research on the immune response to SARS-CoV-2. The samples were drawn from the first 160 participants of the ongoing ImmuneRACE study and from over a thousand subjects provided by 6 global collaborators.

TCRbeta CDR3 regions were amplified from genomic DNA using the immunoSEQ Assay, a bias-controlled multiplex PCR. Regarding the original processing steps: The number of nucleated cells in each sample was estimated from the amplification of reference gene primers within the assay. To quantify the absolute abundance of each unique TCRbeta CDR3 rearrangement, sequence reads were collapsed and filtered. For each sample, productive Simpson clonality was calculated as the square root of Simpson's diversity index over productive rearrangements. Not all clones reach the TCRdb copy of this immuneACCESS table, which keeps in-frame sequences only. Checked studies attribute under half of the gap to unresolved V genes and leave the rest unexplained. V and J calls and clone size are those listed in that table; D and trimming were worked out from the DNA. In all, the sample holds 200,000 to 300,000 clones, and 70% to 90% of those were seen once. The top ten constitute around 1.3% of the sample.

In the prospective study, participants were about 18 to 95 years old, resided in under 30 geographic areas of the United States, and were enrolled through a virtual design. Cohort assignment in the prospective study relied on participant-reported clinical history from a screening survey and a study questionnaire. In the prospective study, mobile phlebotomists collected whole blood, serum and a nasopharyngeal or oropharyngeal swab from each participant. Participants in the prospective study had the option to provide additional blood draws and questionnaires over a roughly 2-month period. Blood samples from the prospective study were shipped frozen or at room temperature prior to DNA extraction. Germline trimming: 7 bases from V, 3 bases from J; junction bases outside gene matches: 6. From cysteine to phenylalanine, the CDR3 is 14 amino acids long. Here the CDR3 DNA is all that survives: 42 bases in frame from base 1. Based on the germline V gene, the CDR1 and CDR2 sequences are MNHEY and SVGAGI.

Summary of the overall study and its limitations: The amount of clinical and demographic metadata varied by source and participant and was provided uncurated.

The rearrangement combines TRBV6-5 with TRBJ1-5; TRBD1 fits 7 bases in the junction. This TCR derives from a woman aged 40 to 50 with acute COVID-19. The sequenced sample was PBMCs or T cells enriched from blood (not recorded which). For the CDR3, the sequence is CASMRTGTNQPQHF. At the DNA level, the sequence is TGTGCCAGCATGCGGACAGGTACCAATCAGCCCCAGCATTTT.